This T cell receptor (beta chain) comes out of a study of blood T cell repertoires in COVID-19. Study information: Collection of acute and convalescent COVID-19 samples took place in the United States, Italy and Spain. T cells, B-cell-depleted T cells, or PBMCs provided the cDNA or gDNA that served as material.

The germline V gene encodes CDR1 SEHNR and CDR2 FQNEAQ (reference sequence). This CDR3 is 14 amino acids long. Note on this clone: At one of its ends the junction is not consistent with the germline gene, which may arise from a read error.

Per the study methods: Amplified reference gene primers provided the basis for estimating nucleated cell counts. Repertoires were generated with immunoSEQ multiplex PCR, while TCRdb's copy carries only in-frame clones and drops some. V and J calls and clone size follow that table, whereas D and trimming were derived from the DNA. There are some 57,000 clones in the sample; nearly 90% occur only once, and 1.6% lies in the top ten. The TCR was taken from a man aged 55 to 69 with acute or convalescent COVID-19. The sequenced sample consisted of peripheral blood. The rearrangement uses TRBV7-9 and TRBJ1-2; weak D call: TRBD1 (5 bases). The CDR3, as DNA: TGTGCGAGCAGCTTAAATCACCTCGGGGGAGGCTACACCTTC. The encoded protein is CASSLNHLGGGYTF.